Each of the 18 T cell receptor beta chains below was sequenced from the same sample in a study of cytomegalovirus exposure and HLA in healthy donors. PCR was performed using 60 Vbeta and 13 Jbeta primers. This table comes from immunoSEQ multiplex PCR, and its TCRdb copy is limited to in-frame clones, with some not included. The top ten clones hold 4.8% of a sample with about 170,000 clones, under 90% of them seen once. The sequencing input was PBMCs. All receptors come from a man between 18 and 29 years old in good health and CMV-seronegative.

This clone was counted at least ten times. The V call is TRBV5-1, the J call TRBJ2-7, with no clear D. V lost 1 base, J lost 2 bases, and 10 bases lay in between. The CDR3 has 14 residues. Germline CDR1 SGHRS, CDR2 YFSETQ. CDR3 amino acids: CASSLSPGTYEQYF. The CDR3 DNA follows: TGCGCCAGCAGCTTGTCTCCAGGAACCTACGAGCAGTACTTC. The full variable domain, its missing parts supplied by reference TRBV5-1 and TRBJ2-7, is KAGVTQTPRYLIKTRGQQVTLSCSPISGHRSVSWYQQTPGQGLQFLFEYFSETQRNKGNFPGRFSGRQFSNSRSEMNVSTLELGDSALYLCASSLSPGTYEQYFGPGTRLTVT.

This clone was seen only a few times. V usage is TRBV6-5 and J usage is TRBJ1-6, with a tentative D call TRBD1 (6 bases). The V gene's germline CDR1 is MNHEY and CDR2 SVGAGI. The V end was cut by 5 bases, the J end by 9 bases, with 14 bases between. The CDR3 consists of 14 residues. The CDR3 DNA follows: TGTGCCAGCAGTGACAGGTGGAGTTCTTCACCCCTCCACTTT. It specifies CASSDRWSSSPLHF.

This clone has just one count. V usage is TRBV7-9 and J usage is TRBJ2-7; D unclear. Between the trimmed V and J ends, which lost 1 base and 5 bases, there was a span of 3 bases. The germline gives CDR1 SEHNR, CDR2 FQNEAQ (reference sequence). The CDR3 is 11 amino acids. CDR3 sequence (DNA): TGTGCCAGCAGCTTAGTAGACGAGCAGTACTTC. This sequence encodes CASSLVDEQYF.

This clone was recorded at least ten times. This chain uses TRBV6-1 with TRBJ2-6, with D perhaps matching TRBD2 (6 bases). In germline, CDR1 is MNHNS, CDR2 SASEGT. The CDR3 is 15 residues long. The V gene lost 10 bases and the J gene lost 0 bases, with 13 bases spanning the gap. The CDR3 loop reads CATEEGNSGANVLTF. Written as DNA, the CDR3 is TGTGCCACCGAGGAGGGTAACTCTGGGGCCAACGTCCTGACTTTC.

The DNA for the CDR3 is TGTGCCAGCTCACCGTCGGGGGTACAACACACTGAAGCTTTCTTT. Translating gives CASSPSGVQHTEAFF. The rearrangement uses TRBV18 and TRBJ1-1; maybe TRBD1 (5 bases). V dropped 3 bases and J dropped 3 bases, with 14 bases sitting between them. The CDR3 is 15 residues long. The V gene's germline CDR1 is KGHSH and CDR2 LQKENI.

The chain has TRBV6-5 and TRBJ1-1, with 8 bases matching TRBD1. There are 15 residues in the CDR3. Germline CDR1 is MNHEY and CDR2 is SVGAGI. V dropped 6 bases and J dropped 5; count of bases not matched to a gene: 11. CDR3 nucleotides: TGTGCCAGCAGAGCCTCAGGGGGCTCGAGGACTGAAGCTTTCTTT. Translated, it gives CASRASGGSRTEAFF.

In this sample, this clone turned up once. The chain carries TRBV27 and TRBJ1-1, with D tentatively TRBD1 (5 bases). The CDR3 is made up of 12 amino acids. Between the trimmed V and J ends, which lost 8 bases and 4 bases, there was a span of 11 bases. CDR1 is MNHEY and CDR2 is SMNVEV in the germline V gene (reference sequence). The CDR3 sequence is CASSGLATEAFF. DNA for the CDR3: TGTGCCAGCTCAGGGCTTGCCACTGAAGCTTTCTTT.

This chain uses TRBV27 with TRBJ1-2, with D perhaps matching TRBD1 (6 bases). The V gene lost 5 bases and the J gene lost 6 bases, with 10 bases spanning the gap. Per germline, CDR1 MNHEY and CDR2 SMNVEV (reference sequence). The CDR3 extends over 12 amino acids. For the CDR3, the DNA is TGTGCCAGCAGTGCAGGGGCAGATGGCTACACCTTC. This translates into CASSAGADGYTF.

CDR3 sequence: CASRYQGGENEQFF. In DNA form, the CDR3 reads TGTGCCAGCAGATATCAGGGAGGGGAGAATGAGCAGTTCTTC. This sequence joins TRBV7-9 and TRBJ2-1; 7 nucleotides agree with TRBD2. This CDR3 comprises 14 residues. Germline V gene data show CDR1 as SEHNR and CDR2 as FQNEAQ (reference sequence). Trimming cost V 6 bases and J 7 bases; bases outside gene matches: 9.

This clone was seen a handful of times. This sequence joins TRBV30 and TRBJ1-6, with TRBD1 identical over 11 bases. CDR1 is GTSNPN and CDR2 is SVGIG in the germline V gene (reference sequence). The CDR3 extends over 16 amino acids. The V gene end was trimmed by 3 bases and the J gene end by 7 bases; junction bases not matched to a gene: 8. CDR3 DNA sequence: TGTGCCTGGAGGCGGACAGGGGGCTCCCTAAATTCACCCCTCCACTTT. This codes for CAWRRTGGSLNSPLHF.

The chain couples TRBV5-1 to TRBJ2-5; 8 bases are shared with TRBD1. V shed 0 bases and J 5 bases; nucleotides not matched to a gene: 9. Germline lookup yields CDR1 SGHRS and CDR2 YFSETQ. This CDR3 is 16 amino acids long. CDR3 region: CASSLDAPGGRETQYF. The CDR3 bases are TGCGCCAGCAGCTTGGATGCGCCAGGGGGCAGGGAGACCCAGTACTTC.

The chain uses TRBV4-2 and TRBJ2-2, with D unresolved. Germline V lookup: CDR1 LGHNA, CDR2 YNFKEQ. CDR3 size: 13 residues. With 6 bases removed from V and 4 bases from J, the gap between germline ends came to 9 bases. The CDR3 DNA follows: TGTGCCAGCAGTCCAGACTCCACCGGGGAGCTGTTTTTT. It yields the protein CASSPDSTGELFF.

This sequence joins TRBV5-1 and TRBJ1-5; the D gene is possibly TRBD1 (6 bases). Germline V gives CDR1 SGHRS, CDR2 YFSETQ. Trimming shortened V by 0 bases and J by 2 bases, and 12 bases separated the two germline ends. The CDR3 has 16 amino acids. CDR3 protein: CASSLGGGEGNQPQHF. CDR3 sequence (DNA): TGCGCCAGCAGCTTGGGCGGGGGCGAAGGCAATCAGCCCCAGCATTTT.

This chain uses TRBV11-1 with TRBJ2-3, with a tentative D call TRBD2 (6 bases). The germline CDR1 and CDR2 sequences are SGHAT and FQDESV (reference sequence). V was trimmed by 7 bases and J by 1 base, leaving 15 bases between them. The CDR3 runs to 15 residues. The CDR3 loop reads CASTVRGGGTDTQYF. DNA of the CDR3: TGTGCCAGCACCGTAAGGGGCGGGGGCACAGATACGCAGTATTTT. Based on the CDR3 plus reference TRBV11-1 and TRBJ2-3, the full variable domain is EAEVAQSPRYKITEKSQAVAFWCDPISGHATLYWYRQILGQGPELLVQFQDESVVDDSQLPKDRFSAERLKGVDSTLKIQPAELGDSAMYLCASTVRGGGTDTQYFGPGTRLTVL.

This chain links TRBV11-3 with TRBJ1-1; D not certain. Germline-derived CDR1 and CDR2 are SGHNT and YENEEA. The ends were cut back, 3 bases at V and 4 bases at J, with 9 bases in the middle. There are 13 residues in the CDR3. DNA for the CDR3: TGTGCCAGCAGCTTTCCCCCGTCCACTGAAGCTTTCTTT. Protein: CASSFPPSTEAFF.

This sequence joins TRBV19 and TRBJ2-7; D uncertain. The CDR3 runs to 21 residues. The germline gives CDR1 LNHDA, CDR2 SQIVND (reference sequence). V was clipped by 5 bases and J by 0 bases, with 32 bases between them. DNA of the CDR3: TGTGCCAGTAGTTCAATTCTCGTTAAGCCCCTCTGGTTACCGAGCTCCTACGAGCAGTACTTC. This sequence encodes CASSSILVKPLWLPSSYEQYF.

This sequence joins TRBV7-9 and TRBJ1-1; D remains unclear. Trimming took off 4 bases at V and 8 bases at J, with 11 bases between the two ends. Germline CDR1 is SEHNR and CDR2 is FQNEAQ (reference sequence). CDR3 size: 12 residues. The CDR3 loop is CASSYSGTEAFF. CDR3 DNA: TGTGCCAGCAGCTATTCCGGTACCGAAGCTTTCTTT.

As DNA, the CDR3 is TGTGCCAGCAGGGGAGAGACGGGAGCTTCCTACGAGCAGTACTTC. It encodes CASRGETGASYEQYF. The V call is TRBV7-8, the J call TRBJ2-7, with D tentatively TRBD2 (6 bases). The CDR3 covers 15 residues. Trimming took off 6 bases at V and 1 base at J, with 16 bases between the two ends. Germline values: CDR1 SGHVS, CDR2 FQNEAQ.